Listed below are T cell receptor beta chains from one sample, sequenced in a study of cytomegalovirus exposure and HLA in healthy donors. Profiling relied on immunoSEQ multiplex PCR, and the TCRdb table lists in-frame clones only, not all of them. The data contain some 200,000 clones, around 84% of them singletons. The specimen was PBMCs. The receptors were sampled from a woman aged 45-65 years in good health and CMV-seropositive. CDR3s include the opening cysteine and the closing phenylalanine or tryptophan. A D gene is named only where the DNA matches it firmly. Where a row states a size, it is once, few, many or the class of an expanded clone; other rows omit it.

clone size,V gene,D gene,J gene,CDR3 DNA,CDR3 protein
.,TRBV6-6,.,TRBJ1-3,TGTGCCAGCCTCCCGGGGATCCTTGGAAACACCATATATTTT,CASLPGILGNTIYF
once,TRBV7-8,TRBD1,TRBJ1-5,TGTGCCAGCAGCTTAGGGTCGTGGACAGGGAATCGCAATCAGCCCCAGCATTTT,CASSLGSWTGNRNQPQHF
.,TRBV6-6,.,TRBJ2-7,TGTGCCAGCAGTTATAGGAGCCTGAGCTCCTACGAGCAGTACTTC,CASSYRSLSSYEQYF
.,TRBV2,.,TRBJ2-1,TGTGCCAGCAGTGAGGGGGAGGCGTCGTTCTTC,CASSEGEASFF
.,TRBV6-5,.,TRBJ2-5,TGTGCCAGCAGCCAAGACAGATTTTTTCAAGAGACCCAGTACTTC,CASSQDRFFQETQYF
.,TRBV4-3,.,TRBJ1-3,TGCGCCAGCAGCCGCGGTTATGTAGACGAAAACACCATATATTTT,CASSRGYVDENTIYF
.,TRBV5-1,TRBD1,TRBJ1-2,TGCGCCAGCAGCCCCGCCGGGACAGGGGTTAACCTTAGCTTCCGCTACACCTTC,CASSPAGTGVNLSFRYTF
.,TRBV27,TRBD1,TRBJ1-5,TGTGCCAGCAGCAATGGACAGGGGGCTCAGCCCCAGCATTTT,CASSNGQGAQPQHF
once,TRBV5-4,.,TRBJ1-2,TGTGCCAGCAGCTCCCCTAACAGGGAAGTATGGGATGGCTACACCTTC,CASSSPNREVWDGYTF
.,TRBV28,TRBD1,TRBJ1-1,TGTGTCAGCAGGGGGCCTGTCACTGAAGCTTTCTTT,CVSRGPVTEAFF
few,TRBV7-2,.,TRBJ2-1,TGTGCCAGCAGTGTACGGGCCACCAGCGGAGGGTGGTTCTTC,CASSVRATSGGWFF
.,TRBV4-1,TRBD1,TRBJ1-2,TGCGCCAGCAGCCAAGTTCCGGGACAGAGCTACACCTTC,CASSQVPGQSYTF
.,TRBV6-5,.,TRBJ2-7,TGTGCCAGCAGTTACTCGGCTCAAGGGGCCTCCTACGAGCAGTACTTC,CASSYSAQGASYEQYF
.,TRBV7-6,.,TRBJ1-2,TGTGCCAGCAGCTTAGATTCGAGCCTCAAAGACTATGGCTACACCTTC,CASSLDSSLKDYGYTF
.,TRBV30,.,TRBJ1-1,TGTGCCTGGTCCAGGGGATCCCTAAACACTGAAGCTTTCTTT,CAWSRGSLNTEAFF
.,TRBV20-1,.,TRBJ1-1,TGCAGTGCTACAGCGACCGGTATGACTTTCTTT,CSATATGMTFF
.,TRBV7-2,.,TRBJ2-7,TGTGCCAGCAGCTTAGATCACAACTCCTACGAGCAGTACTTC,CASSLDHNSYEQYF
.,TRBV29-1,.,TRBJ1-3,TGCAGCGGAGTCATAGGGGCCTCTGGAAACACCATATATTTT,CSGVIGASGNTIYF
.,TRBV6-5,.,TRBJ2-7,TGTGCCAGCAGTGAGGGGGGGCTCTCCCGCGAGCAGTACTTC,CASSEGGLSREQYF
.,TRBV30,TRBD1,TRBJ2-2,TGTGCCTGGAGTACCCCGGGTAGGGGGCGAACCGGGGAGCTGTTTTTT,CAWSTPGRGRTGELFF
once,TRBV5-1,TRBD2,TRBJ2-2,TGCGCCAGCAGCTTGACGACTAGCGGTACCGGGGAGCTGTTTTTT,CASSLTTSGTGELFF
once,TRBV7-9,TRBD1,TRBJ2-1,TGTTCCAGCAGCGAATCTGGACAGGGGGCAGGCAATGAGCAGTTCTTC,CSSSESGQGAGNEQFF
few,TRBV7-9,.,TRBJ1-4,TGTGCCAGCAGCCCGACCATGGGGGGGACCCTTGCAACTAATGAAAAACTGTTTTTT,CASSPTMGGTLATNEKLFF
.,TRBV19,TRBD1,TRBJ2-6,TGTGCCAGTCACTGGACAGGGCCCTCTGGGGCCAACGTCCTGACTTTC,CASHWTGPSGANVLTF
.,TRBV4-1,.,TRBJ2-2,TGCGCCAGCAGCCCCCGGACAGACGCGATGAACACCGGGGAGCTGTTTTTT,CASSPRTDAMNTGELFF
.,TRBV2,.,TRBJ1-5,TGTGCCAGCAGTCCCGGGTCGACAGGCAATCAGCCCCAGCATTTT,CASSPGSTGNQPQHF
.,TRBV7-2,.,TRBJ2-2,TGTGCCAGCAGCTCGGACAGGAGGGTGGTCGGGGAGCTGTTTTTT,CASSSDRRVVGELFF
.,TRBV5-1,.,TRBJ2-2,TGCGCCAGCAGCTTTCTGGGCGTTGCGGGGCCGAACACCGGGGAGCTGTTTTTT,CASSFLGVAGPNTGELFF
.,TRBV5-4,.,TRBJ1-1,TGTGCCAGCAGCTTGACAGAGAACACTGAAGCTTTCTTT,CASSLTENTEAFF
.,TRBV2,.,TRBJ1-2,TGTGCCAGCAGTCCGAAGGAGGGATCTGGCTACACCTTC,CASSPKEGSGYTF
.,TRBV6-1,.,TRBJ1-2,TGTGCCAGCAGTGAGGAGAAGTTAAATGGCTACACCTTC,CASSEEKLNGYTF
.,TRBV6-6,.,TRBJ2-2,TGTGCCAGCAGTTACGTCAGGGCTCCGAACACCGGGGAGCTGTTTTTT,CASSYVRAPNTGELFF
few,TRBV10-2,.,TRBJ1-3,TGCGCCAGCAGTGAGAGCAGGTTCTCTGGAAACACCATATATTTT,CASSESRFSGNTIYF
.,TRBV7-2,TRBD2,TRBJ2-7,TGTGCCAGCAGAGCCGGGGGGTCTGCTCCCTACGAGCAGTACTTC,CASRAGGSAPYEQYF
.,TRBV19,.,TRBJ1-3,TGTGCCAGTATGGGCAGCCACTCTGGAAACACCATATATTTT,CASMGSHSGNTIYF
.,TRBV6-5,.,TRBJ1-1,TGTGCCAGCAGTTCTCCTCGGTCAGGCGGGGCTGAAGCTTTCTTT,CASSSPRSGGAEAFF
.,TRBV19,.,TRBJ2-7,TGTGCCAGTAGTATTTTCGGCGGGATCTACGAGCAGTACTTC,CASSIFGGIYEQYF
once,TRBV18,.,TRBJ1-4,TGTGCCAGCTCACCAATCAGGGGTGAAAAACTGTTTTTT,CASSPIRGEKLFF
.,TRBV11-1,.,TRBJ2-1,TGTGCCAGCACAGGGGATTTAGGTAATGAGCAGTTCTTC,CASTGDLGNEQFF
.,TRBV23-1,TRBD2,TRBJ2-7,TGCGCCAGCAGCCCTGTAGGGGGGGGTAGCGGGGACCCTTGGGAGCAGTACTTC,CASSPVGGGSGDPWEQYF
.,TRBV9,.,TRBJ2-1,TGTGCCAGCAGCGTAGGCGGGGCCTCTCCCTACAATGAGCAGTTCTTC,CASSVGGASPYNEQFF
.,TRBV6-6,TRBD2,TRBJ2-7,TGTGCCAGCAGTTATCGGACTAGCGGGGGTTACGAGCAGTACTTC,CASSYRTSGGYEQYF
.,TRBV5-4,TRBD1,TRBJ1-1,TGTGCCAGCAGCTTGGGACAGGGGCCTTTGAACACTGAAGCTTTCTTT,CASSLGQGPLNTEAFF
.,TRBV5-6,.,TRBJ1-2,TGTGCCAGCAGCTTGGTGACTGTTAACTATGGCTACACCTTC,CASSLVTVNYGYTF
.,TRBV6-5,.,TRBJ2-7,TGTGCCAGCAGCCCAGGAGGGGTCTACTACGAGCAGTACTTC,CASSPGGVYYEQYF
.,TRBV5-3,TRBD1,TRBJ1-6,TGTGCCAGCAGCTCCCCGGGACAGGGAATATCACCCCTCCACTTT,CASSSPGQGISPLHF
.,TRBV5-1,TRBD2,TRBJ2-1,TGCGCCAGCAGCCCACGGGGGGTCAACTACAATGAGCAGTTCTTC,CASSPRGVNYNEQFF
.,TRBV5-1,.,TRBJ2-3,TGCGCCAGCAGCCCCGCTCAGACAGATACGCAGTATTTT,CASSPAQTDTQYF
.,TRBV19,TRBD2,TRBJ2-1,TGTGCCAGTAGTATATCGACTAGCAATGGTCCAAATGAGCAGTTCTTC,CASSISTSNGPNEQFF
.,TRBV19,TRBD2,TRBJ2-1,TGTGCCAGTAGCCGAGGACTCGGTAGCGGGGGGGCGAATGAGCAGTTCTTC,CASSRGLGSGGANEQFF
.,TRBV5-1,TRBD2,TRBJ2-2,TGCGCCAGCAGCCCGGCGGCTAGCGGCAGCACCGGGGAGCTGTTTTTT,CASSPAASGSTGELFF